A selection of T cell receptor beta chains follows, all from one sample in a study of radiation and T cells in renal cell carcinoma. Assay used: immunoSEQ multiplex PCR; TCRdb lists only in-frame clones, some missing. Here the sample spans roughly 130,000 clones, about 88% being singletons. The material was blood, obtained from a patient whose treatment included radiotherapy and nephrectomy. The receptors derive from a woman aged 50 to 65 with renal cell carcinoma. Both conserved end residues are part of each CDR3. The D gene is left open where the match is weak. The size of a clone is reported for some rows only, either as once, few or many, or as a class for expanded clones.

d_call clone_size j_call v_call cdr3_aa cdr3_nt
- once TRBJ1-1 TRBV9 CASSVDGSLNTEAFF TGTGCCAGCAGCGTAGATGGCAGCCTGAACACTGAAGCTTTCTTT
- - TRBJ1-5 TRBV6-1 CASSEFKGGNQPQHF TGTGCCAGCAGTGAATTTAAGGGGGGCAATCAGCCCCAGCATTTT
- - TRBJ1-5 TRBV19 CASSRGGDQPQHF TGTGCCAGTAGTAGGGGCGGCGATCAGCCCCAGCATTTT
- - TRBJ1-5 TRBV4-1 CASSQTPSNQPQHF TGCGCCAGCAGCCAAACGCCGTCCAATCAGCCCCAGCATTTT
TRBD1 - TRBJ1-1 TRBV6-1 CASSAGQGITEAFF TGTGCCAGCAGTGCGGGACAGGGGATCACTGAAGCTTTCTTT
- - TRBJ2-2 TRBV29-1 CSARKGINTGELFF TGCAGCGCCAGGAAGGGGATTAACACCGGGGAGCTGTTTTTT
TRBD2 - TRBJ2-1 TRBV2 CASSILAGGNNEQFF TGTGCCAGCAGCATACTAGCGGGGGGTAATAATGAGCAGTTCTTC
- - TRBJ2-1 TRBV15 CATTDSGDEQFF TGTGCCACCACCGACAGTGGTGATGAGCAGTTCTTC
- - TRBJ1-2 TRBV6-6 CASSPSPEGGYTF TGTGCCAGCAGCCCGTCCCCGGAGGGTGGCTACACCTTC
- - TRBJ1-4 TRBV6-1 CASIHVGGAGEKLFF TGTGCCAGCATACATGTGGGGGGCGCCGGTGAAAAACTGTTTTTT
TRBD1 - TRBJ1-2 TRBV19 CASNRDRQNYGYTF TGTGCCAGTAACCGGGACAGGCAAAACTATGGCTACACCTTC
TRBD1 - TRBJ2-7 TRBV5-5 CASSPDRGEQYF TGTGCCAGCAGCCCCGACAGGGGCGAGCAGTACTTC
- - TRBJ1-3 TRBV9 CASSVGPRFSGNTIYF TGTGCCAGCAGCGTGGGGCCGCGCTTCTCTGGAAACACCATATATTTT
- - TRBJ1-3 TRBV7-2 CASSARNGRNTIYF TGTGCCAGCAGCGCACGAAATGGTAGAAACACCATATATTTT
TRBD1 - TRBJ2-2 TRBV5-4 CASRGTVNTGELFF TGTGCCAGCAGAGGGACAGTTAACACCGGGGAGCTGTTTTTT
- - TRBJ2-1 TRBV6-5 CASTKGGSSYNEQFF TGTGCCAGCACCAAGGGGGGGAGCTCCTACAATGAGCAGTTCTTC
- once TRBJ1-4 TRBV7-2 CASNQGRHEKLFF TGTGCCAGCAACCAGGGGCGGCATGAAAAACTGTTTTTT
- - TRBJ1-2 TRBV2 CASKLDSESYGYTF TGTGCCAGCAAACTGGACAGCGAATCTTATGGCTACACCTTC
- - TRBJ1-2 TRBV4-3 CASSQDWTAANYGYTF TGCGCCAGCAGCCAAGATTGGACAGCAGCTAACTATGGCTACACCTTC
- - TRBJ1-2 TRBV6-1 CASSETGMSYGYTF TGTGCCAGCAGTGAAACAGGAATGTCCTATGGCTACACCTTC
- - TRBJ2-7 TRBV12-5 CASGRPGPYEQYF TGTGCTAGTGGGCGCCCAGGTCCCTACGAGCAGTACTTC
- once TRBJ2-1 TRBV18 CASSPRSSGLSSYNEQFF TGTGCCAGCTCACCGCGAAGTAGCGGCTTGTCCTCCTACAATGAGCAGTTCTTC
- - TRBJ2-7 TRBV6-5 CASSGRVTGIEQYF TGTGCCAGCAGTGGTAGGGTAACAGGGATCGAGCAGTACTTC
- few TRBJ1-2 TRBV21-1 CASRGQYYGYTF TGTGCCAGCAGGGGACAGTACTATGGCTACACCTTC
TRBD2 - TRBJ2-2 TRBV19 CASSFSGGAPTGELFF TGTGCCAGTTCCTTTAGCGGGGGGGCCCCCACCGGGGAGCTGTTTTTT
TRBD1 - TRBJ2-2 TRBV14 CASSQKTGVGTGELFF TGTGCCAGCAGCCAGAAGACAGGGGTCGGCACCGGGGAGCTGTTTTTT
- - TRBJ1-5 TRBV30 CAWSVYSTGQPQHF TGTGCCTGGAGTGTATATTCGACGGGTCAGCCCCAGCATTTT
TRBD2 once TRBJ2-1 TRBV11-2 CASSFGLAGDEQFF TGTGCCAGCAGCTTTGGACTAGCGGGCGATGAGCAGTTCTTC
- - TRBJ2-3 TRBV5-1 CASSPRSSSAGNTQYF TGCGCCAGCAGCCCAAGGTCCTCCTCAGCAGGGAATACGCAGTATTTT
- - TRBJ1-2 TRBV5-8 CASSWGLAF TGTGCCAGCAGCTGGGGACTCGCCTTC
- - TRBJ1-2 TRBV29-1 CSVEGVARTGYGYTF TGCAGCGTTGAAGGGGTAGCCAGAACGGGGTATGGCTACACCTTC
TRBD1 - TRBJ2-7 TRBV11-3 CASSSRTGGQYF TGTGCCAGCAGCTCCAGGACAGGCGGGCAGTACTTC
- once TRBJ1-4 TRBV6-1 CASSRQNNEKLFF TGTGCCAGCAGTCGACAGAACAATGAAAAACTGTTTTTT
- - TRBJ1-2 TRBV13 CASSFQSQSRGPVNYGYTF TGTGCCAGCAGCTTCCAATCACAAAGCAGAGGGCCTGTCAACTATGGCTACACCTTC
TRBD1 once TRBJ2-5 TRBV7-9 CASRTDRGQETQYF TGTGCCAGCAGAACGGACAGGGGGCAAGAGACCCAGTACTTC
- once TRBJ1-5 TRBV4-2 CASSPVGVGQPQHF TGTGCCAGCAGCCCCGTGGGGGTAGGTCAGCCCCAGCATTTT
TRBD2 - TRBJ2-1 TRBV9 CASSELGLAGLYNEQFF TGTGCCAGCAGCGAATTGGGACTAGCGGGGCTCTACAATGAGCAGTTCTTC
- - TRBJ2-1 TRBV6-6 CASSYAGFNEQFF TGTGCCAGCAGTTACGCCGGGTTCAATGAGCAGTTCTTC
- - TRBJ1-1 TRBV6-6 CASGGTQAFF TGTGCCAGCGGAGGGACCCAAGCTTTCTTT
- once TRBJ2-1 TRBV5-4 CASSLAGTSYNEQFF TGTGCCAGCAGCTTGGCGGGAACCTCCTACAATGAGCAGTTCTTC
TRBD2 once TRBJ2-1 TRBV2 CASSDRRGALYNEQFF TGTGCCAGCAGTGACCGGCGGGGGGCCCTTTACAATGAGCAGTTCTTC
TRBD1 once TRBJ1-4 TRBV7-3 CASSPRDRGVHEKLFF TGTGCCAGCAGCCCCAGAGACAGGGGCGTACATGAAAAACTGTTTTTT
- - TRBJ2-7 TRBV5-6 CASSFGRTYEQYF TGTGCCAGCAGCTTCGGACGGACCTACGAGCAGTACTTC
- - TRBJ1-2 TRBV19 CASSIQGANYGYTF TGTGCCAGTAGTATACAGGGCGCAAACTATGGCTACACCTTC
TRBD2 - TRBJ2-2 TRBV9 CASSVRSGESTGELFF TGTGCCAGCAGCGTACGGAGCGGGGAATCGACCGGGGAGCTGTTTTTT
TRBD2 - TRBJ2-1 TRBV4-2 CASSRRDTSGGLNEQFF TGTGCCAGCAGCCGTCGCGACACTAGCGGGGGACTCAATGAGCAGTTCTTC
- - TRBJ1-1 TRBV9 CASSDPGIAFF TGTGCCAGCAGCGACCCGGGTATCGCTTTCTTT
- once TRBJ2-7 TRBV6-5 CASSPWDGLSYEQYF TGTGCCAGCAGTCCTTGGGACGGACTCTCCTACGAGCAGTACTTC
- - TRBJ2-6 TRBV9 CASTSGANVLTF TGTGCCAGCACCTCTGGGGCCAACGTCCTGACTTTC